A selection of T cell receptor beta chains follows, all from one sample in a study of cytomegalovirus exposure and HLA in healthy donors. Clones were read by immunoSEQ multiplex PCR, and TCRdb kept only the in-frame ones, dropping some. This sample has about 180,000 clones, with 75% to 85% found just once. Sequenced sample: PBMCs. All receptors come from a man aged 18-30 years in good health and CMV-seronegative. Both conserved end residues are part of each CDR3.

J | V | CDR3
TRBJ1-1 | TRBV2 | CASCHMNTEAFF
TRBJ2-7 | TRBV27 | CASSPTRTSGRGEQYF
TRBJ2-5 | TRBV5-1 | CASSTMRGGGEETQYF
TRBJ1-4 | TRBV9 | CASSVGGAREKLFF
TRBJ2-1 | TRBV27 | CASSLWAAQEQFF
TRBJ1-6 | TRBV27 | CASNFNSVGSPLHF
TRBJ2-3 | TRBV27 | CASSSPGAGENTQYF
TRBJ1-5 | TRBV30 | CAWSAQGTQPQHF
TRBJ1-1 | TRBV18 | CASFRGGSNTEAFF
TRBJ2-3 | TRBV6-5 | CASSYTSTDTQYF
TRBJ1-6 | TRBV14 | CASSQVLTVNSPLHF
TRBJ2-4 | TRBV9 | CASSVAGGGSSKNIQYF
TRBJ2-3 | TRBV19 | CASSISRTDTQYF
TRBJ1-4 | TRBV4-1 | CASSQTGLGEKLFF
TRBJ1-2 | TRBV5-1 | CASSGTGGGSGYTF
TRBJ1-2 | TRBV6-1 | CATQASRQGYGYTF
TRBJ2-2 | TRBV5-4 | CASSKGQMTNTGELFF
TRBJ1-2 | TRBV28 | CASSSRTGRRYGYTF
TRBJ1-2 | TRBV15 | CATSRDLQGADYGYTF
TRBJ2-2 | TRBV29-1 | CSALMARDTGELFF
TRBJ1-6 | TRBV6-1 | CASSEREESPLHF
TRBJ2-6 | TRBV5-1 | CASTAGMAGANVLTF
TRBJ2-1 | TRBV6-4 | CASSLAPSSYNEQFF
TRBJ1-1 | TRBV6-1 | CASSEQGNTEAFF
TRBJ2-7 | TRBV19 | CASSPRVRGSYEQYF
TRBJ1-2 | TRBV9 | CASSGGNYRGGYTF
TRBJ1-5 | TRBV9 | CASSVEGGNQPQHF
- | TRBV9 | CASSAEGAGYEQYF
TRBJ1-1 | TRBV27 | CASSRFAWSDEAFF
TRBJ1-2 | TRBV9 | CASSVEGDIRYGYTF
TRBJ2-1 | TRBV29-1 | CSVPGLAGGPRDNEQFF
TRBJ2-4 | TRBV10-3 | CAISADSSKNIQYF
TRBJ2-7 | TRBV10-3 | CAISQTGNEQYF
TRBJ1-6 | TRBV2 | CASTQDRGGNSPLHF
TRBJ1-4 | TRBV5-6 | CASSLTGARDEKLFF
TRBJ1-4 | TRBV6-5 | CASSPRGGGNEKLFF
TRBJ1-1 | TRBV28 | CASSFSYTEAFF
TRBJ1-1 | TRBV5-5 | CASSSMTGPTEAFF
TRBJ2-2 | TRBV6-5 | CASSYGRASTGELFF
TRBJ2-7 | TRBV5-6 | CASRPADLYEQYF
TRBJ1-3 | TRBV2 | CARRTAISGNTIYF
TRBJ2-7 | TRBV20-1 | CSADTVIEQYF
TRBJ2-5 | TRBV5-1 | CASSLEIAGGPGETQYF